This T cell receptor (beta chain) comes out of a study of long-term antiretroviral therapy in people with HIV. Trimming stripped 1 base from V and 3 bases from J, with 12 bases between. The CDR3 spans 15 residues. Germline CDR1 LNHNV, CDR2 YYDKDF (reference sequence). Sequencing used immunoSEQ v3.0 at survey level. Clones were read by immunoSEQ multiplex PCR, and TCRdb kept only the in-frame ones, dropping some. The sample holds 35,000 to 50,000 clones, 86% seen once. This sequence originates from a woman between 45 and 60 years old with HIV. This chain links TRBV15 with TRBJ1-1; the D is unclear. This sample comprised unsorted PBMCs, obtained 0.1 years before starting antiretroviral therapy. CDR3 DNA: TGTGCCACCAGCAGAGGGGCCGGGGTGGACACTGAAGCTTTCTTT. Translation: CATSRGAGVDTEAFF.